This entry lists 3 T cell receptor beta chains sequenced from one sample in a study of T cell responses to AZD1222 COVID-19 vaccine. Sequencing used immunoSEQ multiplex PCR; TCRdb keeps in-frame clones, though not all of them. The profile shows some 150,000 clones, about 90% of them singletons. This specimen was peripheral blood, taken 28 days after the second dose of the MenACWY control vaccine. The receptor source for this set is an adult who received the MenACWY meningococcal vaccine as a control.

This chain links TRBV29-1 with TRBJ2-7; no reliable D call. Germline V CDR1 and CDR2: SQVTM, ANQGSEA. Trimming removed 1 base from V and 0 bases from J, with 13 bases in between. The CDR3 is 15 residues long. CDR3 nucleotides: TGCAGCGTTGAAGTAAGGGCACAATCCTCCTACGAGCAGTACTTC. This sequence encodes CSVEVRAQSSYEQYF.

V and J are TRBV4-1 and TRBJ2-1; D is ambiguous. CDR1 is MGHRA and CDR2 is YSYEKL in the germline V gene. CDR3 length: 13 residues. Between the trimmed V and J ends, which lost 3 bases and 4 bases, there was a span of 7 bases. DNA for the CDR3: TGCGCCAGCAGCCAGGGTGGGTACAATGAGCAGTTCTTC. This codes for CASSQGGYNEQFF.

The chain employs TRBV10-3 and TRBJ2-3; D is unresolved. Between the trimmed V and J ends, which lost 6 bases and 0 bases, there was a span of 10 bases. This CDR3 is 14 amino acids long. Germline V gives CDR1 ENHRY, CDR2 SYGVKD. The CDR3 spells CAIRLGESTDTQYF. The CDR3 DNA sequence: TGTGCCATCAGACTGGGCGAGAGCACAGATACGCAGTATTTT.